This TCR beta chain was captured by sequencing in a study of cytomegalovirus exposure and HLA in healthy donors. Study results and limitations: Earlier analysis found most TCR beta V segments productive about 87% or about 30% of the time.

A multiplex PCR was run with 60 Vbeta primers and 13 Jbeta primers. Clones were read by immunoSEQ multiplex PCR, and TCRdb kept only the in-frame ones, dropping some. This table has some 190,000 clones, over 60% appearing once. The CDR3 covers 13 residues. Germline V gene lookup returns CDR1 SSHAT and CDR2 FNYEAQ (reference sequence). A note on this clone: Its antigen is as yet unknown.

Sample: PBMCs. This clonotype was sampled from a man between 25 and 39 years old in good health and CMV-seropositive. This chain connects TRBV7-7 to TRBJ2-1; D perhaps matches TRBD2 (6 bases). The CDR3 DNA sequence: TGTGCTACCACGATATGGGGGGTCGATGAGCAGTTCTTC. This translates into CATTIWGVDEQFF.